Listed below are T cell receptor beta chains from one sample, sequenced in a study of cytomegalovirus exposure and HLA in healthy donors. Measured with immunoSEQ multiplex PCR; TCRdb has only the in-frame clones, and not every one. This sample has approximately 38,000 clones, with approximately 71% found just once. Source material: PBMCs. The receptors originated from a man in his forties or fifties in good health and CMV-seropositive. CDR3s include the opening cysteine and the closing phenylalanine or tryptophan. Fields, in order: CDR3 DNA, CDR3 protein, CDR3 length, D gene, V gene, clone size, J gene. The D gene is left open where the match is weak. Rows give clone size only sometimes, using once, few, many, or a class for an expanded clone.

cdr3_nt: TGTGCCAGCAGCTCTGCCACTAGCGGGGGGGCCGGGGCCCAGTACTTC
cdr3_aa: CASSSATSGGAGAQYF
cdr3_length: 16
d_call: TRBD2
v_call: TRBV5-6
clone_size: NA
j_call: TRBJ2-5

cdr3_nt: TGCGCCAGCAGCCCACAGGGGGAAAACATTCAGTACTTC
cdr3_aa: CASSPQGENIQYF
cdr3_length: 13
d_call: TRBD1
v_call: TRBV5-1
clone_size: NA
j_call: TRBJ2-4

cdr3_nt: TGCGCCAGCAGCTTGGCGGCAGGGGTTAGCACTGAAGCTTTCTTT
cdr3_aa: CASSLAAGVSTEAFF
cdr3_length: 15
d_call: NA
v_call: TRBV5-1
clone_size: NA
j_call: TRBJ1-1

cdr3_nt: TGTGCCAGCAGCCAAGACAGGCTCCAAGAGACCCAGTACTTC
cdr3_aa: CASSQDRLQETQYF
cdr3_length: 14
d_call: NA
v_call: TRBV7-8
clone_size: NA
j_call: TRBJ2-5

cdr3_nt: TGTGCCAGCAGCTTGGACGGTTTCTCTGGGGCCAACGTCCTGACTTTC
cdr3_aa: CASSLDGFSGANVLTF
cdr3_length: 16
d_call: NA
v_call: TRBV5-4
clone_size: NA
j_call: TRBJ2-6

cdr3_nt: TGTGCCAGCAGGGAGGGACAGGGGTTCGCAGATACGCAGTATTTT
cdr3_aa: CASREGQGFADTQYF
cdr3_length: 15
d_call: TRBD1
v_call: TRBV6-5
clone_size: NA
j_call: TRBJ2-3

cdr3_nt: TGTGCCAGCAGTCGTCCCGGGACAGGGTCGGGCTATGGCTACACCTTC
cdr3_aa: CASSRPGTGSGYGYTF
cdr3_length: 16
d_call: TRBD1
v_call: TRBV7-2
clone_size: few
j_call: TRBJ1-2

cdr3_nt: TGCGCCAGCAGCCCTCCCTCAGGCGAAAAACTGTTTTTT
cdr3_aa: CASSPPSGEKLFF
cdr3_length: 13
d_call: NA
v_call: TRBV4-3
clone_size: NA
j_call: TRBJ1-4

cdr3_nt: TGTGCCAGCAGCTACAGGGGTAGGGAGACCCAGTACTTC
cdr3_aa: CASSYRGRETQYF
cdr3_length: 13
d_call: TRBD1
v_call: TRBV7-9
clone_size: NA
j_call: TRBJ2-5

cdr3_nt: TGTGCCAGCAGCCCCGGGACAAACTATGGCTACACCTTC
cdr3_aa: CASSPGTNYGYTF
cdr3_length: 13
d_call: NA
v_call: TRBV7-6
clone_size: NA
j_call: TRBJ1-2

cdr3_nt: TGTGCCAGCAGTTTGATACTTATCATCGGGGATTCACCCCTCCACTTT
cdr3_aa: CASSLILIIGDSPLHF
cdr3_length: 16
d_call: NA
v_call: TRBV28
clone_size: NA
j_call: TRBJ1-6

cdr3_nt: TGTGCCAGCACGTTGGGAGACTCGGCCCTCCACTTT
cdr3_aa: CASTLGDSALHF
cdr3_length: 12
d_call: NA
v_call: TRBV2
clone_size: NA
j_call: TRBJ1-6

cdr3_nt: TGTGCCAGCAGTTATCAGGGTATGACGGAGACCCAGTACTTC
cdr3_aa: CASSYQGMTETQYF
cdr3_length: 14
d_call: NA
v_call: TRBV6-6
clone_size: once
j_call: TRBJ2-5

cdr3_nt: TGTGCCAGCAGCTCGCAGGGGAACACTGAAGCTTTCTTT
cdr3_aa: CASSSQGNTEAFF
cdr3_length: 13
d_call: NA
v_call: TRBV9
clone_size: NA
j_call: TRBJ1-1

cdr3_nt: TGTGCCATCAGTGAGTCGATAGGGCTAGCGGGTTCCTACAATGAGCAGTTCTTC
cdr3_aa: CAISESIGLAGSYNEQFF
cdr3_length: 18
d_call: TRBD2
v_call: TRBV10-3
clone_size: NA
j_call: TRBJ2-1

cdr3_nt: TGTGCCAGCTCACCAAACAGGAACACCGGGGAGCTGTTTTTT
cdr3_aa: CASSPNRNTGELFF
cdr3_length: 14
d_call: NA
v_call: TRBV18
clone_size: few
j_call: TRBJ2-2

cdr3_nt: TGTGCCTGGAGAAGAGAACTGGTGGGGGGTTCACCCCTCCACTTT
cdr3_aa: CAWRRELVGGSPLHF
cdr3_length: 15
d_call: NA
v_call: TRBV30
clone_size: NA
j_call: TRBJ1-6

cdr3_nt: TGTGCCAGCAGCCCCCTTAAGGGAGGCTACGAGCAGTACTTC
cdr3_aa: CASSPLKGGYEQYF
cdr3_length: 14
d_call: NA
v_call: TRBV9
clone_size: NA
j_call: TRBJ2-7

cdr3_nt: TGCGCCAGCAGCCCCCGACAGGGACTCGCCGAATATAGCAATCAGCCCCAGCATTTT
cdr3_aa: CASSPRQGLAEYSNQPQHF
cdr3_length: 19
d_call: TRBD1
v_call: TRBV4-1
clone_size: NA
j_call: TRBJ1-5

cdr3_nt: TGCGCCAGCAGCTTGTCGGGACAGGGGAACGGCTACACCTTC
cdr3_aa: CASSLSGQGNGYTF
cdr3_length: 14
d_call: TRBD1
v_call: TRBV5-1
clone_size: NA
j_call: TRBJ1-2

cdr3_nt: TGTGCCAGCAGTTACTCTACCGGGAATGGAAACACCATATATTTT
cdr3_aa: CASSYSTGNGNTIYF
cdr3_length: 15
d_call: NA
v_call: TRBV6-6
clone_size: NA
j_call: TRBJ1-3

cdr3_nt: TGTGCCAGCAGTACGGCCGGGACAGGTGGGGGTCGGATTCAGTACTTC
cdr3_aa: CASSTAGTGGGRIQYF
cdr3_length: 16
d_call: TRBD1
v_call: TRBV28
clone_size: NA
j_call: TRBJ2-4

cdr3_nt: TGCGCCAGCAGCCAAGAAGCGTCTAGCGGGGGCCTATACTACGAGCAGTACTTC
cdr3_aa: CASSQEASSGGLYYEQYF
cdr3_length: 18
d_call: TRBD2
v_call: TRBV4-3
clone_size: NA
j_call: TRBJ2-7

cdr3_nt: TGTGCCAGCAGTGGTTATAGCTCTGGGGCCAACGTCCTGACTTTC
cdr3_aa: CASSGYSSGANVLTF
cdr3_length: 15
d_call: NA
v_call: TRBV25-1
clone_size: NA
j_call: TRBJ2-6

cdr3_nt: TGTGCCAGCAGCCTTCAGGGACAGGCCCTCGAGCAGTACTTC
cdr3_aa: CASSLQGQALEQYF
cdr3_length: 14
d_call: TRBD1
v_call: TRBV5-4
clone_size: few
j_call: TRBJ2-7

cdr3_nt: TGTGCCAGCATCGGACAGGGCACCGGGGAGCTGTTTTTT
cdr3_aa: CASIGQGTGELFF
cdr3_length: 13
d_call: TRBD1
v_call: TRBV25-1
clone_size: few
j_call: TRBJ2-2

cdr3_nt: TGTACCATCAGTGGGGCGGGGGGGCCCAATACGCAGTATTTT
cdr3_aa: CTISGAGGPNTQYF
cdr3_length: 14
d_call: TRBD2
v_call: TRBV10-3
clone_size: NA
j_call: TRBJ2-3

cdr3_nt: TGTGCCAGCAGCGCCGGGACAGGGAAGGAAAAACTGTTTTTT
cdr3_aa: CASSAGTGKEKLFF
cdr3_length: 14
d_call: TRBD1
v_call: TRBV9
clone_size: NA
j_call: TRBJ1-4

cdr3_nt: TGTGCCAGCAGTTCCCCGACAGGTATGAACACTGAAGCTTTCTTT
cdr3_aa: CASSSPTGMNTEAFF
cdr3_length: 15
d_call: NA
v_call: TRBV28
clone_size: NA
j_call: TRBJ1-1

cdr3_nt: TGTGCCAGCAGTCGTACAGGGGGCTTGGAAGAGACCCAGTACTTC
cdr3_aa: CASSRTGGLEETQYF
cdr3_length: 15
d_call: TRBD1
v_call: TRBV6-5
clone_size: NA
j_call: TRBJ2-5

cdr3_nt: TGTGCCAGCAGCGTAGGCCCCCAAACAGGACAAGAGACCCAGTACTTC
cdr3_aa: CASSVGPQTGQETQYF
cdr3_length: 16
d_call: NA
v_call: TRBV4-2
clone_size: NA
j_call: TRBJ2-5

cdr3_nt: TGTGCCAGCAGCCCGACTAGCTACGAGCAGTACTTC
cdr3_aa: CASSPTSYEQYF
cdr3_length: 12
d_call: NA
v_call: TRBV6-6
clone_size: few
j_call: TRBJ2-7

cdr3_nt: TGTGCCAGCAGCTACACAGGGGGCTATGGCACTGAAGCTTTCTTT
cdr3_aa: CASSYTGGYGTEAFF
cdr3_length: 15
d_call: TRBD1
v_call: TRBV11-3
clone_size: NA
j_call: TRBJ1-1

cdr3_nt: TGTGCCAGCTCACCTGGACAGGGCAATCAGCCCCAGCATTTT
cdr3_aa: CASSPGQGNQPQHF
cdr3_length: 14
d_call: TRBD1
v_call: TRBV18
clone_size: NA
j_call: TRBJ1-5

cdr3_nt: TGTGCCAGCAGTTTAGCGGGAGAAGCCAAAAACATTCAGTACTTC
cdr3_aa: CASSLAGEAKNIQYF
cdr3_length: 15
d_call: TRBD2
v_call: TRBV6-6
clone_size: NA
j_call: TRBJ2-4

cdr3_nt: TGCGCCAGCAGCTTGGGGTTTGAGCAGCAGTTCTTC
cdr3_aa: CASSLGFEQQFF
cdr3_length: 12
d_call: NA
v_call: TRBV5-1
clone_size: NA
j_call: TRBJ2-1

cdr3_nt: TGTGCCAGCAGCTACACAGGGTTTAGCAATCAGCCCCAGCATTTT
cdr3_aa: CASSYTGFSNQPQHF
cdr3_length: 15
d_call: NA
v_call: TRBV7-8
clone_size: once
j_call: TRBJ1-5

cdr3_nt: TGCGCCAGCAGCCGGCGAGCGTTAGACACCGGGGAGCTGTTTTTT
cdr3_aa: CASSRRALDTGELFF
cdr3_length: 15
d_call: NA
v_call: TRBV4-3
clone_size: NA
j_call: TRBJ2-2

cdr3_nt: TGTGCCAGCAGCCCACCTGGGGGCCGCACTGAAGCTTTCTTT
cdr3_aa: CASSPPGGRTEAFF
cdr3_length: 14
d_call: NA
v_call: TRBV9
clone_size: NA
j_call: TRBJ1-1

cdr3_nt: TGTGCCAGCAGCTTAGCGTGGCTGAACACTGAAGCTTTCTTT
cdr3_aa: CASSLAWLNTEAFF
cdr3_length: 14
d_call: NA
v_call: TRBV7-9
clone_size: few
j_call: TRBJ1-1

cdr3_nt: TGTGCTAGTGGTTTGAGTACAGGGATAGTAGCAGATACGCAGTATTTT
cdr3_aa: CASGLSTGIVADTQYF
cdr3_length: 16
d_call: NA
v_call: TRBV12-5
clone_size: NA
j_call: TRBJ2-3

cdr3_nt: TGTGCCAGCAGCCAAGAGGTGGGGACAATCAGCTTCGAAGAGACCCAGTACTTC
cdr3_aa: CASSQEVGTISFEETQYF
cdr3_length: 18
d_call: NA
v_call: TRBV4-2
clone_size: NA
j_call: TRBJ2-5

cdr3_nt: TGTGCCAGCAGCTCGAGACTAGGTACAGATACGCAGTATTTT
cdr3_aa: CASSSRLGTDTQYF
cdr3_length: 14
d_call: NA
v_call: TRBV7-2
clone_size: NA
j_call: TRBJ2-3

cdr3_nt: TGTGCCAGCAAAGACAGGTCCGCCTACGAGCAGTACTTC
cdr3_aa: CASKDRSAYEQYF
cdr3_length: 13
d_call: NA
v_call: TRBV27
clone_size: many
j_call: TRBJ2-7

cdr3_nt: TGTGCCAGCAGAGAGGGACAGGGGGCCAGGGAGACCCAGTACTTC
cdr3_aa: CASREGQGARETQYF
cdr3_length: 15
d_call: TRBD1
v_call: TRBV6-5
clone_size: NA
j_call: TRBJ2-5

cdr3_nt: TGCGCCAGCAGCCAATGGACGGGGGGCGATCAGCCCCAGCATTTT
cdr3_aa: CASSQWTGGDQPQHF
cdr3_length: 15
d_call: NA
v_call: TRBV4-1
clone_size: NA
j_call: TRBJ1-5

cdr3_nt: TGTGCCAGTAGTGGAGACCGAATCTATGGCTACACCTTC
cdr3_aa: CASSGDRIYGYTF
cdr3_length: 13
d_call: NA
v_call: TRBV19
clone_size: few
j_call: TRBJ1-2

cdr3_nt: TGTGCCAGCAGCTTGGGAGGCCGGTCGTGGGAGCAGTACTTC
cdr3_aa: CASSLGGRSWEQYF
cdr3_length: 14
d_call: NA
v_call: TRBV5-6
clone_size: NA
j_call: TRBJ2-7

cdr3_nt: TGTGCCAGCAGCTTACAGGGGGCGAGAGAGACCCAGTACTTC
cdr3_aa: CASSLQGARETQYF
cdr3_length: 14
d_call: TRBD1
v_call: TRBV5-4
clone_size: NA
j_call: TRBJ2-5

cdr3_nt: TGTGCCAGCACTCTGGGGGGACCGCCCAATGAGCAGTTCTTC
cdr3_aa: CASTLGGPPNEQFF
cdr3_length: 14
d_call: NA
v_call: TRBV6-5
clone_size: NA
j_call: TRBJ2-1

cdr3_nt: TGCGCCAGCAGCCAAGATGGAGGGAACAATCAGCCCCAGCATTTT
cdr3_aa: CASSQDGGNNQPQHF
cdr3_length: 15
d_call: NA
v_call: TRBV4-3
clone_size: NA
j_call: TRBJ1-5

cdr3_nt: TGTGCCAGCAGCTTAGTTGGACGAAGGGGGAGCTCCTACGAGCAGTACTTC
cdr3_aa: CASSLVGRRGSSYEQYF
cdr3_length: 17
d_call: NA
v_call: TRBV7-9
clone_size: NA
j_call: TRBJ2-7

cdr3_nt: TGTGCCATCAGTGCAGGGGCACAGTACACTGAAGCTTTCTTT
cdr3_aa: CAISAGAQYTEAFF
cdr3_length: 14
d_call: NA
v_call: TRBV10-3
clone_size: few
j_call: TRBJ1-1

cdr3_nt: TGTGCCAGCTCACCAGATGGAAGGGGTATCGAGCAGTACTTC
cdr3_aa: CASSPDGRGIEQYF
cdr3_length: 14
d_call: NA
v_call: TRBV18
clone_size: once
j_call: TRBJ2-7

cdr3_nt: TGCGCCAGCAGTAAACAGGGGGATAATTCACCCCTCCACTTT
cdr3_aa: CASSKQGDNSPLHF
cdr3_length: 14
d_call: TRBD1
v_call: TRBV5-1
clone_size: NA
j_call: TRBJ1-6

cdr3_nt: TGTGCCAGCAGTTCCCGGACAGGGACGAGCGAGCAGTACTTC
cdr3_aa: CASSSRTGTSEQYF
cdr3_length: 14
d_call: TRBD1
v_call: TRBV27
clone_size: NA
j_call: TRBJ2-7

cdr3_nt: TGTGCCAGCAGCTTAGATTCGGCGGGGGGAGGAGAGACCCAGTACTTC
cdr3_aa: CASSLDSAGGGETQYF
cdr3_length: 16
d_call: TRBD2
v_call: TRBV11-2
clone_size: NA
j_call: TRBJ2-5

cdr3_nt: TGCGCCAGCTATGGGACACTTTCCACAGATACGCAGTATTTT
cdr3_aa: CASYGTLSTDTQYF
cdr3_length: 14
d_call: NA
v_call: TRBV5-1
clone_size: NA
j_call: TRBJ2-3